These 32 T cell receptor beta chains came from one sample sequenced in a study of OX40 agonist ivuxolimab in advanced cancers. This table comes from immunoSEQ multiplex PCR, and its TCRdb copy is limited to in-frame clones, with some not included. The table records tens of thousands of clones, 91% of them present only once. The specimen was CD4+ or CD8+ T cells sorted from blood, collected in a trial of the OX40 agonist ivuxolimab. These receptors originate from an adult with an advanced solid tumor such as melanoma, head and neck, liver or kidney cancer.

V and J are TRBV11-3 and TRBJ2-3; 9 bases are shared with TRBD1. The CDR3 sequence is 15 residues long. The germline V gene has CDR1 SGHNT and CDR2 YENEEA. Losses at the gene ends were 6 bases for V and 5 bases for J; bases not matched to a gene: 9. CDR3 sequence (DNA): TGTGCCAGCAGAGGTTCCGGGACAGGGAAAGATACGCAGTATTTT. It specifies CASRGSGTGKDTQYF. Looking up the rest from reference TRBV11-3 and TRBJ2-3 gives the full variable domain: EAGVVQSPRYKIIEKKQPVAFWCNPISGHNTLYWYLQNLGQGPELLIRYENEEAVDDSQLPKDRFSAERLKGVDSTLKIQPAELGDSAVYLCASRGSGTGKDTQYFGPGTRLTVL.

The chain is built from TRBV4-1 and TRBJ2-7; 11 bases are a match to TRBD2. This CDR3 has 15 amino acids. The V gene end was trimmed by 4 bases and the J gene end by 7 bases; junction bases not matched to a gene: 9. Germline V gene data show CDR1 as MGHRA and CDR2 as YSYEKL. The CDR3 here is CASSPTSGSIGEQYF. CDR3 DNA sequence: TGCGCCAGCAGCCCTACTAGCGGGAGTATAGGGGAGCAGTACTTC.

The chain has TRBV7-9 and TRBJ2-1, with a weak D call TRBD2 (6 bases). V lost 7 bases and J lost 0, with 22 bases in between. CDR1 is SEHNR and CDR2 is FQNEAQ in the germline V gene (reference sequence). The CDR3 totals 18 residues. The CDR3 sequence: CASTQGTLWTGSYNEQFF. CDR3 in DNA: TGTGCCAGCACCCAAGGGACTCTTTGGACTGGCTCCTACAATGAGCAGTTCTTC.

The chain couples TRBV6-1 to TRBJ2-7; possibly TRBD1 or TRBD2 for D (5 bases each). This CDR3 is 13 amino acids long. The V end was cut by 8 bases, the J end by 3 bases, with 14 bases between. Germline V CDR1 and CDR2: MNHNS, SASEGT. The CDR3 bases are TGTGCCAGCTGCTGGGACCCCCACTACGAGCAGTACTTC. Amino acid sequence: CASCWDPHYEQYF.

CDR3 bases: TGTGCCTGGAGTGTATGGGGCTCCTACGAGCAGTACTTC. It encodes CAWSVWGSYEQYF. V and J are TRBV30 and TRBJ2-5; D gene uncertain. The J call may be faulty, since TRBJ2-7 better matches the DNA end. CDR3 length equals 13 residues. CDR1 and CDR2 from the germline V gene are GTSNPN and SVGIG (reference sequence).

The gene calls are TRBV5-6 and TRBJ1-1; D not resolved. This CDR3 spans 13 amino acids. V gave up 0 bases and J gave up 1 base, with 4 bases separating them. Germline lookup yields CDR1 SGHDT and CDR2 YYEEEE. The CDR3 region is CASSLGENTEAFF. The DNA for the CDR3 is TGTGCCAGCAGCTTGGGTGAGAACACTGAAGCTTTCTTT.

The chain combines TRBV5-6 with TRBJ1-1; D may be TRBD1 (5 bases). This CDR3 comprises 14 residues. V dropped 4 bases and J dropped 6 bases, with 16 bases sitting between them. From germline, CDR1 is SGHDT and CDR2 YYEEEE. The CDR3 nucleotides are TGTGCCAGCAGCGCGACCGGGGCTAGAGCTGAAGCTTTCTTT. Protein sequence: CASSATGARAEAFF. The full variable domain, completed using reference TRBV5-6 and TRBJ1-1, is DAGVTQSPTHLIKTRGQQVTLRCSPKSGHDTVSWYQQALGQGPQFIFQYYEEEERQRGNFPDRFSGHQFPNYSSELNVNALLLGDSALYLCASSATGARAEAFFGQGTRLTVV.

The V call is TRBV10-3, the J call TRBJ1-1; possibly TRBD1 for D (6 bases). Germline V gives CDR1 ENHRY, CDR2 SYGVKD. Trimming removed 6 bases from V and 1 base from J, with 6 bases in between. The CDR3 has 12 amino acids. The CDR3 coding sequence is TGTGCCATCAGGACAGGGAACACTGAAGCTTTCTTT. Protein product: CAIRTGNTEAFF.

The V call is TRBV16, the J call TRBJ2-7; no definite D call. The germline V and J ends were trimmed by 2 bases and 3 bases, with 11 bases remaining between them. The CDR3 spans 14 residues. The germline CDR1 and CDR2 sequences are KGHSY and FQNENV. In nucleotides, the CDR3 is TGTGCCAGCAGCCAAGGAGCTCAGCGCTACGAGCAGTACTTC. It is translated as CASSQGAQRYEQYF.

This chain links TRBV10-3 with TRBJ2-3, with 8 bases that match TRBD2. The CDR3 has 13 amino acids. Unmatched junction bases numbered 3, after V lost 9 bases and J lost 1 base. Germline CDR1 reads ENHRY; CDR2 reads SYGVKD. CDR3 sequence reads: CAISGTGTDTQYF. DNA for the CDR3: TGTGCCATTAGCGGGACGGGCACAGATACGCAGTATTTT.

The V and J genes are TRBV27 and TRBJ2-5; D is ambiguous. CDR3 length equals 13 residues. The ends were cut back, 6 bases at V and 1 base at J, with 9 bases in the middle. Looked up from germline, CDR1 is MNHEY and CDR2 is SMNVEV (reference sequence). The CDR3 reads CASRPTIQETQYF. CDR3 nucleotide sequence: TGTGCCAGCAGGCCTACCATCCAAGAGACCCAGTACTTC.

The chain has TRBV7-9 and TRBJ2-7; TRBD1 might be the D (6 bases). Trimming left V 4 bases short and J 5 bases short, with 18 bases between. CDR3 length: 15 amino acids. Germline loops: CDR1 SEHNR, CDR2 FQNEAQ (reference sequence). CDR3 sequence: CASSSPQGPLDEQYF. As DNA, the CDR3 is TGTGCCAGCAGCTCGCCGCAGGGGCCCCTCGACGAGCAGTACTTC.

The chain carries TRBV27 and TRBJ2-4; 7 positions match TRBD2. V lost 6 bases and J lost 3; bases outside the gene matches: 5. Germline V CDR1 and CDR2: MNHEY, SMNVEV (reference sequence). CDR3 size: 14 residues. The CDR3 coding sequence is TGTGCCAGCAGCTCGGCGGGGGTCAAAAACATTCAGTACTTC. Residues: CASSSAGVKNIQYF.

DNA of the CDR3: TGTGCCAGCAGTTACGAGTTCTACGAGCAGTACTTC. This sequence encodes CASSYEFYEQYF. The rearrangement uses TRBV6-6 and TRBJ2-7; D not resolved. Trimming shortened V by 2 bases and J by 3 bases, and 5 bases separated the two germline ends. The germline V gene has CDR1 MNHNY and CDR2 SVGAGI (reference sequence). This CDR3 is 12 amino acids long.

The DNA for the CDR3 is TGTGCCAGCAGTCTTCAGGTGATGAACACTGAAGCTTTCTTT. It is translated as CASSLQVMNTEAFF. This chain links TRBV6-5 with TRBJ1-1, with unresolved D. The germline V gene has CDR1 MNHEY and CDR2 SVGAGI. This CDR3 is 14 amino acids long. Trimming left V 5 bases short and J 0 bases short, with 10 bases between.

The chain has TRBV5-6 and TRBJ2-5, with 8 bases aligning to TRBD2. The trim removed 0 bases at V and 7 bases at J, leaving 11 bases unmatched. The CDR3 contains 16 residues. Germline CDR1 and CDR2: SGHDT and YYEEEE. As DNA, the CDR3 is TGTGCCAGCAGCTTGGCGGGTGGAGCGGGAGAAGGGACCCAGTACTTC. Residues: CASSLAGGAGEGTQYF.

This clone has just one count. The chain has TRBV7-3 and TRBJ2-3, with 11 positions matching TRBD1. This CDR3 spans 16 amino acids. With V trimmed by 5 bases and J by 5 bases, 9 bases remained unmatched. Germline V gives CDR1 SGHTA, CDR2 FQGTGA. This CDR3 reads CASSEFGQGALDTQYF. The CDR3 DNA reads TGTGCCAGCAGCGAATTTGGACAGGGGGCGTTAGATACGCAGTATTTT.

This clone has just a few counts. Other nucleotide sequences in the sample specify the same CDR3. The chain combines TRBV18 with TRBJ2-5, with D unclear. CDR1 and CDR2 (germline): KGHSH, LQKENI. CDR3 size: 11 residues. With 3 bases removed from V and 1 base from J, the gap between germline ends came to 0 bases. The CDR3, as DNA: TGTGCCAGCTCACCCCAAGAGACCCAGTACTTC. The encoded protein is CASSPQETQYF.

The chain is built from TRBV4-2 and TRBJ1-5; D is uncertain. Germline CDR1 and CDR2: LGHNA and YNFKEQ. V lost 0 bases, J lost 6 bases, and 6 bases lay in between. There are 13 residues in the CDR3. The CDR3 DNA sequence: TGTGCCAGCAGCCAAGATCTAGGTCAGCCCCAGCATTTT. Translation: CASSQDLGQPQHF.

The chain recombines TRBV4-1 with TRBJ1-2; 8 bases are shared with TRBD1. Germline-derived CDR1 and CDR2 are MGHRA and YSYEKL. The J segment lost 4 bases and the V segment lost 2 bases, leaving 12 bases of the junction unmatched. This CDR3 is 17 amino acids long. CDR3 nucleotide sequence: TGCGCCAGCAGCCAACCGTACTCGGGACAGGTTGGCTATGGCTACACCTTC. Residues: CASSQPYSGQVGYGYTF.

The J gene is TRBJ2-7, the V gene TRBV19; 8 nucleotides align to TRBD1. The CDR3 runs 15 residues. The V segment lost 6 bases and the J segment 0 bases; nucleotides outside the gene matches: 7. Per germline, CDR1 LNHDA and CDR2 SQIVND (reference sequence). The CDR3 DNA follows: TGTGCCAGTAGGAAGACAGGGGCGGTCTCCTACGAGCAGTACTTC. It codes for CASRKTGAVSYEQYF.

The rearrangement links TRBV2 to TRBJ1-2, with D uncertain. Germline V gene data show CDR1 as SNHLY and CDR2 as FYNNEI. CDR3 size: 14 residues. The V end lost 10 bases, the J end lost 8 bases, and 23 bases lay between the germline ends. As DNA, the CDR3 is TGTGCCAATACCCAGTCGACGCCTCTCGACGGCTACACCTTC. This codes for CANTQSTPLDGYTF.

The chain combines TRBV5-6 with TRBJ2-7; no definite D call. The CDR3 consists of 13 residues. CDR1 and CDR2 (germline): SGHDT, YYEEEE. Trimming took 6 bases from V and 2 from J, leaving 12 bases between them. CDR3 sequence reads: CASNPTATYEQYF. CDR3 coding DNA: TGTGCCAGCAACCCGACGGCTACCTACGAGCAGTACTTC.

This chain links TRBV9 with TRBJ1-3, with TRBD1 identical over 8 bases. Looked up from germline, CDR1 is SGDLS and CDR2 is YYNGEE. CDR3 length equals 13 residues. Germline trimming cut 6 bases from V and 8 bases from J; bases unmatched to any gene: 7. DNA for the CDR3: TGTGCCAGCACCCGGACAGGGAGCCACACCATATATTTT. It codes for CASTRTGSHTIYF. Drawing the rest from reference TRBV9 and TRBJ1-3, the complete variable domain is DSGVTQTPKHLITATGQRVTLRCSPRSGDLSVYWYQQSLDQGLQFLIQYYNGEERAKGNILERFSAQQFPDLHSELNLSSLELGDSALYFCASTRTGSHTIYFGEGSWLTVV.

The V and J genes are TRBV9 and TRBJ1-5, with TRBD1 as a possible D gene (6 bases). The V gene lost 0 bases and the J gene lost 9 bases, with 13 bases spanning the gap. The CDR3 totals 14 residues. The germline gives CDR1 SGDLS, CDR2 YYNGEE. As DNA, the CDR3 is TGTGCCAGCAGCGTAGAAGGGGGGATCCGGCCCCAGCATTTT. Amino acid sequence: CASSVEGGIRPQHF.

The CDR3 bases are TGCGCCAGCACCCGGACACCGCCTGGAGGGGAGCAGTACTTC. This gives the protein CASTRTPPGGEQYF. The chain employs TRBV5-1 and TRBJ2-5; maybe TRBD2 (6 bases). The V end was cut by 6 bases, the J end by 11 bases, with 23 bases between. The V gene's germline CDR1 is SGHRS and CDR2 YFSETQ. This CDR3 is 14 amino acids long.

The chain uses TRBV7-6 and TRBJ2-7; TRBD2 matches 8 bases. The CDR3 runs to 16 residues. Germline-derived CDR1 and CDR2 are SGHVS and FNYEAQ. V dropped 5 bases and J dropped 2; count of bases not matched to a gene: 11. The CDR3 region is CASSPTPPGLAYEQYF. The CDR3 region has the DNA TGTGCCAGCAGCCCAACACCACCGGGACTAGCCTACGAGCAGTACTTC.

The chain recombines TRBV7-9 with TRBJ2-2; no definite D call. Germline V CDR1 and CDR2: SEHNR, FQNEAQ (reference sequence). The CDR3 length is 11 residues. V was cut by 3 bases and J by 9 bases, with 5 bases left in between. The CDR3 DNA follows: TGTGCCAGCAGCTTTTCCTGGGAGCTGTTTTTT. It yields the protein CASSFSWELFF.

The chain combines TRBV6-5 with TRBJ2-7; no reliable D call. From germline, CDR1 is MNHEY and CDR2 SVGAGI. Trimming left V 4 bases short and J 4 bases short, with 14 bases between. This CDR3 has 14 residues. CDR3 bases: TGTGCCAGCAGTTTATACTCGGACGGTTACGAGCAGTACTTC. Translating it yields CASSLYSDGYEQYF.

The chain carries TRBV6-6 and TRBJ2-1; possible D gene TRBD1, 6 bases. This CDR3 region has 15 residues. With 6 bases removed from V and 9 bases from J, the gap between germline ends came to 21 bases. Germline V lookup: CDR1 MNHNY, CDR2 SVGAGI (reference sequence). The CDR3 is CASSRPGARRVEQFF. The CDR3 region has the DNA TGTGCCAGCAGCCGTCCAGGGGCCCGACGGGTTGAGCAGTTCTTC.

This rearrangement joins TRBV9 to TRBJ2-7, with 7 bases lining up with TRBD1. J lost 5 bases, V lost 10 bases, and 18 bases had no gene match. This CDR3 is built from 15 residues. The V gene's germline CDR1 is SGDLS and CDR2 YYNGEE. As DNA, the CDR3 is TGTGCCGGGATGACAGGGCCTCCCATCCTGAACGAGCAGTACTTC. Translated: CAGMTGPPILNEQYF.

The V call is TRBV7-2, the J call TRBJ2-5; D could derive from TRBD1 or TRBD2 (5 bases each). The CDR3 contains 14 residues. The V end was cut by 3 bases, the J end by 2 bases, with 10 bases between. The germline V gene has CDR1 SGHTA and CDR2 FQGNSA. DNA of the CDR3: TGTGCCAGCAGCTTTTACGGGGCACAAGAGACCCAGTACTTC. Translation gives CASSFYGAQETQYF.